This note documents a single TCR beta chain sequence. Original data processing: Reference gene primer amplification gave nucleated cell count estimates. Assay used: immunoSEQ multiplex PCR; TCRdb lists only in-frame clones, some missing. Clone size and the V and J calls come from that table; the DNA yielded D and trimming. The sample lists more than 150,000 clones, 84% seen once, with over 12% in the top ten. This sample was taken from a study of blood T cell repertoires in COVID-19. Trimming shortened V by 5 bases and J by 12 bases, and 19 bases separated the two germline ends. Germline V gene data show CDR1 as MNHEY and CDR2 as SVGAGI. The CDR3 consists of 13 residues.

The J gene is TRBJ1-1, the V gene TRBV6-5; possible D gene TRBD1, 6 bases. This receptor was obtained from a man between 18 and 35 years old with active or convalescent COVID-19. The sequencing input was peripheral blood. CDR3 nucleotides: TGTGCCAGCAGTCAACCCCTGAGACAGGAGACTTTCTTT. Encoded protein: CASSQPLRQETFF.